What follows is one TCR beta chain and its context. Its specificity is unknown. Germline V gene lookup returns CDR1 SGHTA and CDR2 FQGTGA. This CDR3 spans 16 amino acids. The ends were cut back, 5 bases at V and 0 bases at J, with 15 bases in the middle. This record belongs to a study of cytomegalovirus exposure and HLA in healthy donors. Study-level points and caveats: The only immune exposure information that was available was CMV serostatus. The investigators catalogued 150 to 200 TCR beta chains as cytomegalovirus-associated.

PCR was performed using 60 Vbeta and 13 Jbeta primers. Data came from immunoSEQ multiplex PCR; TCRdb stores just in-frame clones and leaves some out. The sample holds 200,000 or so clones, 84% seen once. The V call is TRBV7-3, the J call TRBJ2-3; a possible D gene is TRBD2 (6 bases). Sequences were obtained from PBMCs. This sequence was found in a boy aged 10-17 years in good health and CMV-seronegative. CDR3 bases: TGTGCCAGCAGCCCCACGCCGGGGGTAAGCACAGATACGCAGTATTTT. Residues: CASSPTPGVSTDTQYF.